A single sample gave rise to the 32 T cell receptor beta chains below, sequenced in a study of early stage breast cancer tumors. Only in-frame clones appear in the TCRdb table, and some are missing; sequencing was by immunoSEQ multiplex PCR. The repertoire includes over 40,000 clones, around four fifths of them detected once, and around 3.4% sits in the top ten. The sample was blood. The receptors stem from a person aged 40-50 years with breast cancer.

The V and J genes are TRBV6-1 and TRBJ1-5; D perhaps matches TRBD1 (6 bases). The CDR3 has 13 amino acids. The V gene lost 6 bases and the J gene lost 7 bases, with 13 bases spanning the gap. Per the germline V gene, CDR1 is MNHNS and CDR2 is SASEGT. CDR3 sequence reads: CASRREGGQPQHF. In nucleotides, the CDR3 is TGTGCCAGCAGAAGGGAGGGGGGACAGCCCCAGCATTTT.

The rearrangement uses TRBV30 and TRBJ2-5; no reliable D call. The CDR3 loop spans 11 amino acids. The germline V gene encodes CDR1 GTSNPN and CDR2 SVGIG (reference sequence). V was cut by 3 bases and J by 7 bases, with 9 bases left in between. The CDR3 protein is CAWRPLGTQYF. CDR3 sequence (DNA): TGTGCCTGGAGGCCACTGGGGACCCAGTACTTC. Together with reference TRBV30 and TRBJ2-5, the CDR3 gives the full variable domain: SQTIHQWPATLVQPVGSPLSLECTVEGTSNPNLYWYRQAAGRGLQLLFYSVGIGQISSEVPQNLSASRPQDRQFILSSKKLLLSDSGFYLCAWRPLGTQYFGPGTRLLVL.

The rearrangement links TRBV11-2 to TRBJ2-3; D is perhaps TRBD2 (5 bases). The CDR3 loop spans 14 amino acids. With 11 bases removed from V and 4 bases from J, the gap between germline ends came to 19 bases. Germline V gives CDR1 SGHAT, CDR2 FQNNGV. CDR3 protein: CAGQEGFQADTQYF. The CDR3 nucleotides read TGTGCCGGTCAAGAGGGTTTTCAGGCAGATACGCAGTATTTT. The full variable domain, completed using reference TRBV11-2 and TRBJ2-3, is EAGVAQSPRYKIIEKRQSVAFWCNPISGHATLYWYQQILGQGPKLLIQFQNNGVVDDSQLPKDRFSAERLKGVDSTLKIQPAKLEDSAVYLCAGQEGFQADTQYFGPGTRLTVL.

The genes are TRBV7-8 and TRBJ1-2; TRBD1 is a possible D gene (5 bases). Trimming cost V 4 bases and J 7 bases, with 19 bases left between them. This CDR3 contains 15 residues. Germline CDR1 SGHVS, CDR2 FQNEAQ. The CDR3 loop reads CASSSHRQGVGGYTF. CDR3 sequence (DNA): TGTGCCAGCAGCTCCCACCGCCAGGGCGTAGGTGGCTACACCTTC. The whole variable domain, remainder taken from reference TRBV7-8 and TRBJ1-2, is GAGVSQSPRYKVAKRGQDVALRCDPISGHVSLFWYQQALGQGPEFLTYFQNEAQLDKSGLPSDRFFAERPEGSVSTLKIQRTQQEDSAVYLCASSSHRQGVGGYTFGSGTRLTVV.

This clone was counted once. Here the CDR3 DNA reads TGTGCCTGGAGTGTAACCAGGGGTTCACCCCTCCACTTT. Translated, it gives CAWSVTRGSPLHF. The rearrangement joins TRBV30 to TRBJ1-6, with TRBD1 as a possible D gene (6 bases). CDR1 is GTSNPN and CDR2 is SVGIG in the germline V gene (reference sequence). V gave up 0 bases and J gave up 9 bases, with 9 bases separating them. The CDR3 loop spans 13 amino acids.

The rearrangement joins TRBV6-5 to TRBJ2-7, with D unresolved. V was shortened by 4 bases and J by 0 bases, with 10 bases between the two germline ends. This CDR3 spans 14 amino acids. The V gene's germline CDR1 is MNHEY and CDR2 SVGAGI. The CDR3 DNA reads as TGTGCCAGCAGTTTGACCGAAAGCTCCTACGAGCAGTACTTC. Translated: CASSLTESSYEQYF.

This clone came up once. This chain links TRBV7-6 with TRBJ2-3; D may be TRBD1 (7 bases). CDR1 and CDR2 from the germline V gene are SGHVS and FNYEAQ. Trimming took off 3 bases at V and 6 bases at J, with 16 bases between the two ends. The CDR3 sequence is 15 residues long. The CDR3, as DNA: TGTGCCAGCAGCTTTGGTGCAGGGGGGCACGATACGCAGTATTTT. Translating gives CASSFGAGGHDTQYF.

The chain's CDR3 is CASSLPTGTGFTYNEQFF. CDR3 DNA: TGCGCCAGCAGCTTGCCGACCGGGACAGGGTTCACATACAATGAGCAGTTCTTC. The rearrangement links TRBV5-1 to TRBJ2-1; 9 nucleotides agree with TRBD1. The junction had 12 bases not matched to a gene; V was cut back by 1 base and J by 4 bases. Germline assignment: CDR1 SGHRS and CDR2 YFSETQ. The CDR3 is made up of 18 amino acids.

The V gene is TRBV5-5, the J gene TRBJ2-6; the D is unclear. Germline V gene sequence: CDR1 SGHKS, CDR2 YYEKEE (reference sequence). V was trimmed by 5 bases and J by 2 bases, leaving 11 bases between them. This CDR3 spans 15 amino acids. The CDR3 region is CASRPSAPGANVLTF. CDR3 nucleotides: TGTGCCAGCAGGCCGTCAGCGCCTGGGGCCAACGTCCTGACTTTC.

The chain joins TRBV19 to TRBJ2-3, with 12 positions matching TRBD2. The junction had 5 bases not matched to a gene; V was cut back by 5 bases and J by 5 bases. The CDR3 contains 15 residues. Germline CDR1 is LNHDA and CDR2 is SQIVND (reference sequence). CDR3 residues: CASSSRLAGEDTQYF. CDR3 DNA sequence: TGTGCCAGTAGTTCCCGACTAGCGGGAGAAGATACGCAGTATTTT.

This clone was seen a single time. V usage is TRBV5-8 and J usage is TRBJ1-3, with D perhaps matching TRBD1 (5 bases). V lost 4 bases and J lost 4, with 12 bases in between. This CDR3 region has 14 residues. CDR1 SGHTS and CDR2 YDEGEE come from the germline V gene. CDR3 loop: CASSAGTVGNTIYF. The DNA of the CDR3 is TGTGCCAGCAGCGCCGGGACTGTAGGAAACACCATATATTTT.

The chain recombines TRBV6-6 with TRBJ2-7; 9 bases line up with TRBD1. V lost 6 bases, J lost 5 bases, and 8 bases stayed unmatched. The CDR3 totals 14 residues. The V gene's germline CDR1 is MNHNY and CDR2 SVGAGI (reference sequence). This chain's CDR3 is CASRGQGSVDEQYF. The CDR3 DNA is TGTGCCAGCAGGGGACAGGGAAGTGTCGACGAGCAGTACTTC.

A single count supports this clone. One end of the junction does not line up with germline, which may come from a read error. The chain links TRBV7-7 to TRBJ2-1, with D possibly matching TRBD2 (7 bases). CDR1 is SSHAT, CDR2 FNYEAQ, per germline (reference sequence). The CDR3 runs 16 residues. CDR3 sequence: CASSLLASGGAEEQFF. CDR3 sequence (DNA): TGTGCTAGCAGCTTGCTCGCAAGTGGGGGGGCCGAAGAGCAGTTCTTC.

This clone was detected only once. J is TRBJ2-7 and V is TRBV15; D is perhaps TRBD1 or TRBD2 (5 bases each). V shed 1 base and J shed 0 bases, with 7 bases lying between them. The CDR3 runs 14 residues. Looked up from germline, CDR1 is LNHNV and CDR2 is YYDKDF (reference sequence). The CDR3 DNA is TGTGCCACCAGCAGAGCAGGGACCTCCTACGAGCAGTACTTC. This translates into CATSRAGTSYEQYF.

The rearrangement links TRBV11-3 to TRBJ2-7, with a weak D call TRBD2 (5 bases). Trimming shortened V by 1 base and J by 6 bases, and 13 bases separated the two germline ends. Germline V lookup: CDR1 SGHNT, CDR2 YENEEA. The CDR3 is made up of 14 amino acids. CDR3 protein: CASSLGAGSGEQYF. CDR3 sequence (DNA): TGTGCCAGCAGCTTAGGGGCTGGGAGCGGCGAGCAGTACTTC.

The chain has TRBV11-1 and TRBJ1-1, with no clear D. This CDR3 spans 11 amino acids. The V and J ends lost 5 bases and 6 bases respectively, with 7 bases between them. CDR1 is SGHAT, CDR2 FQDESV, per germline (reference sequence). The CDR3 region has the DNA TGTGCCAGCAGCCCCATTTCTGAAGCTTTCTTT. Its translation: CASSPISEAFF. Full variable domain (remainder filled in from reference TRBV11-1 and TRBJ1-1): EAEVAQSPRYKITEKSQAVAFWCDPISGHATLYWYRQILGQGPELLVQFQDESVVDDSQLPKDRFSAERLKGVDSTLKIQPAELGDSAMYLCASSPISEAFFGQGTRLTVV.

The J gene is TRBJ2-7, the V gene TRBV2, with TRBD2 as a possible D gene (6 bases). The CDR3 has 13 amino acids. Germline lookup yields CDR1 SNHLY and CDR2 FYNNEI. The V end lost 6 bases, the J end lost 1 base, and 10 bases lay between the germline ends. The CDR3 DNA reads TGTGCCAGCAGGCGGGACTTGTCCTACGAGCAGTACTTC. Its protein product is CASRRDLSYEQYF.

The chain links TRBV28 to TRBJ1-3; 7 nucleotides agree with TRBD1. The CDR3 length is 15 residues. Germline values: CDR1 MDHEN, CDR2 SYDVKM. V was clipped by 2 bases and J by 7 bases; unmatched bases: 8. Here the CDR3 reads CASSLRDSPGNTIYF. CDR3 DNA sequence: TGTGCCAGCAGTTTACGGGACAGCCCCGGTAACACCATATATTTT.

This chain connects TRBV10-3 to TRBJ2-7; the match to TRBD2 covers 8 bases. In germline, CDR1 is ENHRY, CDR2 SYGVKD. This CDR3 has 14 residues. Germline trimming cut 3 bases from V and 4 bases from J; bases unmatched to any gene: 5. The CDR3 DNA is TGTGCCATCAGTGACACAAGCGGGAGATACGAGCAGTACTTC. Encoded protein: CAISDTSGRYEQYF.

The chain couples TRBV4-1 to TRBJ1-1; weak D call: TRBD1 (6 bases). This CDR3 is 14 amino acids long. Trimming removed 2 bases at V and 0 bases at J, with 7 bases between. The germline V gene encodes CDR1 MGHRA and CDR2 YSYEKL. CDR3 sequence: CASSQTGMNTEAFF. CDR3 in DNA: TGCGCCAGCAGCCAAACAGGGATGAACACTGAAGCTTTCTTT.

The CDR3 DNA is TGCGCCAGCAGCCCGGGGTTGAGGCTTGGGGGCGACGAGCAGTACTTC. Translating gives CASSPGLRLGGDEQYF. The genes are TRBV5-1 and TRBJ2-7, with a tentative D call TRBD1 (6 bases). Trimming cost V 4 bases and J 5 bases, with 22 bases left between them. CDR1 is SGHRS and CDR2 is YFSETQ in the germline V gene. The CDR3 has 16 amino acids. The full variable domain, completed using reference TRBV5-1 and TRBJ2-7, is KAGVTQTPRYLIKTRGQQVTLSCSPISGHRSVSWYQQTPGQGLQFLFEYFSETQRNKGNFPGRFSGRQFSNSRSEMNVSTLELGDSALYLCASSPGLRLGGDEQYFGPGTRLTVT.

The chain joins TRBV19 to TRBJ1-5; possibly TRBD1 for D (6 bases). The germline V gene has CDR1 LNHDA and CDR2 SQIVND (reference sequence). V was pared by 3 bases and J by 0 bases, with 12 bases between. This CDR3 comprises 16 residues. The CDR3 DNA reads as TGTGCCAGTAGTATTCCACAGGGATATAGCAATCAGCCCCAGCATTTT. Protein: CASSIPQGYSNQPQHF.

V gene TRBV25-1 combines with J gene TRBJ1-1; TRBD1 aligns across 8 bases. The CDR3 is 14 amino acids. The germline V gene encodes CDR1 MGHDK and CDR2 SYGVNS. The junction had 13 bases not matched to a gene; V was cut back by 10 bases and J by 6 bases. The CDR3 is CATRVGQGKSEAFF. CDR3 nucleotides: TGTGCCACCCGCGTCGGACAGGGAAAGTCTGAAGCTTTCTTT. The complete variable domain, with remaining parts taken from reference TRBV25-1 and TRBJ1-1, reads EADIYQTPRYLVIGTGKKITLECSQTMGHDKMYWYQQDPGMELHLIHYSYGVNSTEKGDLSSESTVSRIRTEHFPLTLESARPSHTSQYLCATRVGQGKSEAFFGQGTRLTVV.

Only one count was recorded for this clone. The chain links TRBV27 to TRBJ1-2, with D possibly matching TRBD1 (5 bases). The CDR3 has 14 residues. V lost 6 bases to trimming and J lost 4 bases, with 15 bases between them. Germline V gene data show CDR1 as MNHEY and CDR2 as SMNVEV (reference sequence). The CDR3 protein is CASRIGGGSYGYTF. CDR3 nucleotide sequence: TGTGCCAGCAGGATCGGGGGGGGTAGCTATGGCTACACCTTC.

The V and J genes are TRBV6-5 and TRBJ1-3; D is ambiguous. This CDR3 has 14 residues. Germline V gives CDR1 MNHEY, CDR2 SVGAGI. V was pared by 2 bases and J by 4 bases, with 9 bases between. The CDR3 loop reads CASSYGGEGNTIYF. CDR3 DNA: TGTGCCAGCAGTTACGGTGGAGAAGGAAACACCATATATTTT.

The J gene is TRBJ2-1, the V gene TRBV5-1; 11 positions match TRBD2. The CDR3 consists of 16 residues. The V segment lost 2 bases and the J segment 8 bases; nucleotides outside the gene matches: 9. The germline gives CDR1 SGHRS, CDR2 YFSETQ. The CDR3 spells CASSFPPLAGGHEQFF. The CDR3 coding sequence is TGCGCCAGCAGCTTTCCCCCCCTAGCGGGAGGCCATGAGCAGTTCTTC.

This rearrangement joins TRBV30 to TRBJ1-2; tentative D call: TRBD1 (6 bases). Germline V lookup: CDR1 GTSNPN, CDR2 SVGIG (reference sequence). V was clipped by 3 bases and J by 8 bases, with 16 bases between them. The CDR3 consists of 13 residues. DNA of the CDR3: TGTGCCTGGAGCCCCGGGGGCGGTGGGGGCTACACCTTC. Translating it yields CAWSPGGGGGYTF.

J is TRBJ2-7 and V is TRBV27; 7 bases map to TRBD2. Losses at the gene ends were 0 bases for V and 6 bases for J; bases not matched to a gene: 11. From germline, CDR1 is MNHEY and CDR2 SMNVEV (reference sequence). CDR3 length: 16 amino acids. CDR3 DNA: TGTGCCAGCAGTTTATCGAGGACTAGTCTATCCGGCGAGCAGTACTTC. Translating it yields CASSLSRTSLSGEQYF.

There are a few counts of this clone. V and J are TRBV6-6 and TRBJ2-3; D gene unclear. V lost 8 bases and J 2 bases, leaving 5 bases between the germline ends. CDR1 is MNHNY and CDR2 is SVGAGI in the germline V gene (reference sequence). The CDR3 loop spans 11 amino acids. The CDR3 loop is CASRATDTQYF. CDR3 sequence (DNA): TGTGCCAGCCGGGCCACAGATACGCAGTATTTT.

This clone appeared once. The V and J genes are TRBV18 and TRBJ2-1; 8 bases fit TRBD2. The V and J ends lost 6 bases and 4 bases, in that order; junction bases with no gene match: 5. The germline gives CDR1 KGHSH, CDR2 LQKENI. The CDR3 is made up of 14 amino acids. This chain's CDR3 is CASSAGGGYNEQFF. CDR3 bases: TGTGCCAGCTCGGCGGGGGGAGGTTACAATGAGCAGTTCTTC.

The chain combines TRBV30 with TRBJ2-7; 10 bases are shared with TRBD1. CDR3 length: 13 residues. The ends lost 5 bases at V and 8 bases at J; junction bases unmatched: 9. In germline, CDR1 is GTSNPN, CDR2 SVGIG (reference sequence). Written as DNA, the CDR3 is TGTGCCTGGTCGCCGGGACAGGGGCGCCAGCAGTACTTC. It specifies CAWSPGQGRQQYF.

The chain uses TRBV7-9 and TRBJ1-4; unclear D gene. The length of the CDR3 is 16 residues. CDR1 is SEHNR, CDR2 FQNEAQ, per germline (reference sequence). V was pared by 5 bases and J by 5 bases, with 18 bases between. CDR3 coding DNA: TGTGCCAGCAGCCCAGCCAACGGATTGCAAAATGAAAAACTGTTTTTT. Translation: CASSPANGLQNEKLFF.